Each of the 8 T cell receptor beta chains below was sequenced from the same sample in a study of early stage breast cancer tumors. Only in-frame clones appear in the TCRdb table, and some are missing; sequencing was by immunoSEQ multiplex PCR. The sample holds 30,000 or so clones, under 75% seen once. Sequencing was carried out using blood. Every receptor here comes from a person between 50 and 60 years old with breast cancer.

The rearrangement links TRBV5-6 to TRBJ2-5; D ambiguous. Trimming took 1 base from V and 1 from J, leaving 14 bases between them. The CDR3 is made up of 16 amino acids. The germline CDR1 and CDR2 sequences are SGHDT and YYEEEE. The CDR3, as DNA: TGTGCCAGCAGCTTGAGGGCAGGAGCCTCCCAAGAGACCCAGTACTTC. Translating gives CASSLRAGASQETQYF.

This chain links TRBV19 with TRBJ1-1, with a weak D call TRBD1 (5 bases). There are 15 residues in the CDR3. The germline V and J ends were trimmed by 6 bases and 5 bases, with 19 bases remaining between them. Germline lookup yields CDR1 LNHDA and CDR2 SQIVND (reference sequence). The CDR3 loop is CASRQAGYGTTEAFF. The CDR3, as DNA: TGTGCCAGTAGACAAGCAGGTTATGGGACTACTGAAGCTTTCTTT. The variable domain in full, with the rest retrieved from reference TRBV19 and TRBJ1-1, is DGGITQSPKYLFRKEGQNVTLSCEQNLNHDAMYWYRQDPGQGLRLIYYSQIVNDFQKGDIAEGYSVSREKKESFPLTVTSAQKNPTAFYLCASRQAGYGTTEAFFGQGTRLTVV.

The table lists this clone with a few counts. The chain recombines TRBV7-3 with TRBJ2-7; D gene ambiguous. Trimming took 4 bases from V and 7 from J, leaving 14 bases between them. The germline CDR1 and CDR2 sequences are SGHTA and FQGTGA. This CDR3 comprises 13 residues. CDR3 DNA: TGTGCCAGCAGCTCCGATCCACTGGCTGAGCAGTACTTC. Amino acids: CASSSDPLAEQYF.

This rearrangement joins TRBV13 to TRBJ1-4; 7 bases align to TRBD1. J gave up 3 bases and V 2 bases, and 3 bases lay outside the gene matches. The CDR3 has 15 residues. The germline V gene has CDR1 PRHDT and CDR2 FYEKMQ (reference sequence). CDR3 amino acids: CASSLRGRANEKLFF. The DNA of the CDR3 is TGTGCCAGCAGCTTAAGGGGGCGGGCTAATGAAAAACTGTTTTTT.

The chain joins TRBV5-5 to TRBJ2-7, with D possibly TRBD2 on 6 matching bases. This CDR3 contains 12 residues. V was clipped by 0 bases and J by 6 bases, with 7 bases between them. CDR1 and CDR2 (germline): SGHKS, YYEKEE (reference sequence). The CDR3 DNA is TGTGCCAGCAGCTTGGTCGGGGGCGAGCAGTACTTC. This sequence encodes CASSLVGGEQYF. The full variable domain, rest sourced from reference TRBV5-5 and TRBJ2-7, is DAGVTQSPTHLIKTRGQQVTLRCSPISGHKSVSWYQQVLGQGPQFIFQYYEKEERGRGNFPDRFSARQFPNYSSELNVNALLLGDSALYLCASSLVGGEQYFGPGTRLTVT.

The J gene is TRBJ1-1, the V gene TRBV30; D is perhaps TRBD1 (5 bases). Trimming left V 0 bases short and J 4 bases short, with 15 bases between. The CDR3 length is 15 residues. Per germline, CDR1 GTSNPN and CDR2 SVGIG (reference sequence). CDR3 bases: TGTGCCTGGAGTGTAGGGAGGGGCCAAGGCACTGAAGCTTTCTTT. It is translated as CAWSVGRGQGTEAFF.

The chain employs TRBV5-4 and TRBJ1-1, with no clear D. Trimming pared 0 bases from V and 6 bases from J, leaving 9 bases between. Germline V CDR1 and CDR2: SGHNT, YYREEE (reference sequence). The length of the CDR3 is 13 residues. The CDR3 bases are TGTGCCAGCAGCTTGGACCTCTACTCTGAAGCTTTCTTT. Its protein product is CASSLDLYSEAFF.

The chain links TRBV7-9 to TRBJ2-3; D not resolved. Germline CDR1 SEHNR, CDR2 FQNEAQ (reference sequence). V dropped 5 bases and J dropped 2 bases, with 8 bases sitting between them. The CDR3 extends over 13 amino acids. Here the CDR3 reads CASSPEATDTQYF. DNA for the CDR3: TGTGCCAGCAGCCCCGAAGCCACAGATACGCAGTATTTT.